A single sample gave rise to the 26 T cell receptor beta chains below, sequenced in a study of graft-versus-host responses after intestinal transplantation (dated by TCRdb to about 2021). Explained via the paper, the time point label denotes: cells obtained before transplantation from donor or recipient. Libraries came from the immunoSEQ multiplex PCR assay. Sourced from immuneACCESS, this table was stored by TCRdb with only in-frame sequences that have V and J called. A share of the clones is absent; for the studies checked, an unresolved V gene accounts for under half, and the remainder has no known explanation. This sample is represented by 85,000 to 100,000 clones; about 92% of them were singletons. The ten largest account for roughly 2% of the sample. These receptors have no identified antigens. This specimen consisted of unstimulated CD8+ T cells sorted from spleen or lymph node cells, obtained before intestinal transplant. Receptor source: a human donor who received an intestinal transplant.

V gene TRBV5-6 combines with J gene TRBJ1-4; 11 bases fit TRBD1. The germline V gene has CDR1 SGHDT and CDR2 YYEEEE. The CDR3 extends over 14 amino acids. J lost 7 bases, V lost 3 bases, and 2 bases had no gene match. CDR3 nucleotides: TGTGCCAGCAGCTGGGGGACAGGGGGTGAAAAACTGTTTTTT. This sequence encodes CASSWGTGGEKLFF.

The rearrangement links TRBV6-5 to TRBJ2-1; 11 bases line up with TRBD2. V was clipped by 2 bases and J by 2 bases; unmatched bases: 2. This CDR3 is 16 amino acids long. Germline V gene lookup returns CDR1 MNHEY and CDR2 SVGAGI. CDR3: CASSYTSGGAYNEQFF. In nucleotides, the CDR3 is TGTGCCAGCAGTTACACTAGCGGGGGAGCCTACAATGAGCAGTTCTTC.

This sequence joins TRBV4-3 and TRBJ2-5, with D possibly matching TRBD2 (6 bases). The V and J ends lost 4 bases and 4 bases respectively, with 13 bases between them. The CDR3 spans 14 residues. The germline CDR1 and CDR2 sequences are LGHNA and YSLEER. The CDR3 DNA follows: TGCGCCAGCAGCCCACATACGGGGGTAGAGACCCAGTACTTC. Translated, it gives CASSPHTGVETQYF.

V gene TRBV10-3 combines with J gene TRBJ2-2; D may be TRBD2 (6 bases). This CDR3 has 14 amino acids. Germline assignment: CDR1 ENHRY and CDR2 SYGVKD. V lost 0 bases to trimming and J lost 6 bases, with 8 bases between them. The CDR3 here is CAISESRGAGELFF. Written as DNA, the CDR3 is TGTGCCATCAGTGAGTCCCGCGGGGCCGGGGAGCTGTTTTTT.

The V gene is TRBV9, the J gene TRBJ1-1, with D possibly matching TRBD1 (5 bases). V lost 3 bases, J lost 1 base, and 13 bases lay in between. Germline-derived CDR1 and CDR2 are SGDLS and YYNGEE. This CDR3 contains 15 residues. For the CDR3, the DNA is TGTGCCAGCAGCGAAGAGATCGGACAGAACACTGAAGCTTTCTTT. This translates into CASSEEIGQNTEAFF.

The CDR3 here is CASSHRVNQPQHF. The CDR3, as DNA: TGTGCCAGCAGCCACAGGGTCAATCAGCCCCAGCATTTT. This chain uses TRBV7-8 with TRBJ1-5; D perhaps matches TRBD1 (6 bases). Germline V lookup: CDR1 SGHVS, CDR2 FQNEAQ. The CDR3 sequence is 13 residues long. Between the trimmed V and J ends, which lost 5 bases and 3 bases, there was a span of 8 bases.

This chain connects TRBV29-1 to TRBJ2-7; D remains ambiguous. The ends were cut back, 7 bases at V and 2 bases at J, with 9 bases in the middle. In germline, CDR1 is SQVTM, CDR2 ANQGSEA. The CDR3 sequence is 11 residues long. The CDR3 DNA reads as TGCAGCGCTCACACAGCCTACGAGCAGTACTTC. Translated: CSAHTAYEQYF.

This clone was seen once. The J gene is TRBJ2-7, the V gene TRBV4-1, with TRBD1 identical over 7 bases. Germline lookup yields CDR1 MGHRA and CDR2 YSYEKL. The trim removed 4 bases at V and 3 bases at J, leaving 9 bases unmatched. The CDR3 consists of 15 residues. The CDR3 nucleotides are TGCGCCAGCAGCCCATCAACCGGGACAGTCTACGAGCAGTACTTC. Its translation is CASSPSTGTVYEQYF.

The chain is built from TRBV5-1 and TRBJ1-3, with unresolved D. The CDR3 has 13 amino acids. V shed 4 bases and J shed 5 bases, with 10 bases lying between them. The germline CDR1 and CDR2 sequences are SGHRS and YFSETQ. Here the CDR3 reads CASSGRVRNTIYF. In DNA, the CDR3 is TGCGCCAGCAGCGGGCGGGTTAGAAACACCATATATTTT.

V gene TRBV7-9 combines with J gene TRBJ2-7; possible D gene TRBD1, 5 bases. With 1 base removed from V and 2 bases from J, the gap between germline ends came to 9 bases. Per the germline V gene, CDR1 is SEHNR and CDR2 is FQNEAQ (reference sequence). The CDR3 totals 14 residues. In nucleotides, the CDR3 is TGTGCCAGCAGCTTAGGGACAAATCCCTACGAGCAGTACTTC. Amino acids: CASSLGTNPYEQYF. Using reference TRBV7-9 and TRBJ2-7 for the parts outside the CDR3, the full variable domain is DTGVSQNPRHKITKRGQNVTFRCDPISEHNRLYWYRQTLGQGPEFLTYFQNEAQLEKSRLLSDRFSAERPKGSFSTLEIQRTEQGDSAMYLCASSLGTNPYEQYFGPGTRLTVT.

This clone was detected only once. This chain uses TRBV9 with TRBJ2-2; TRBD1 matches at 9 bases. Germline V gene data show CDR1 as SGDLS and CDR2 as YYNGEE. The CDR3 loop spans 15 amino acids. V lost 3 bases, J lost 5 bases, and 5 bases stayed unmatched. The CDR3 reads CASSAGTGITGELFF. CDR3 DNA sequence: TGTGCCAGCAGCGCCGGGACAGGGATAACCGGGGAGCTGTTTTTT.

The chain has TRBV27 and TRBJ1-2, with TRBD1 matching 8 bases. The CDR3 covers 14 residues. Germline CDR1 MNHEY, CDR2 SMNVEV (reference sequence). V shed 5 bases and J 3 bases; nucleotides not matched to a gene: 5. The chain's CDR3 is CASSVGGQDYGYTF. The DNA for the CDR3 is TGTGCCAGCAGTGTAGGGGGACAGGACTATGGCTACACCTTC.

Comment on this clone: Mismatch with germline at one junction end may stem from a read error. This chain uses TRBV7-9 with TRBJ2-5; possible D gene TRBD2, 5 bases. The CDR3 has 13 residues. Germline assignment: CDR1 SEHNR and CDR2 FQNEAQ (reference sequence). The CDR3 here is CAGSLGGQETQYF. CDR3 in DNA: TGTGCCGGCAGCTTAGGAGGACAAGAGACCCAGTACTTC.

The genes are TRBV6-6 and TRBJ1-2, with 8 bases fitting TRBD1. The V and J ends lost 5 bases and 3 bases, in that order; junction bases with no gene match: 5. Germline CDR1 reads MNHNY; CDR2 reads SVGAGI (reference sequence). The CDR3 has 14 amino acids. The CDR3 sequence: CASSLTGEDYGYTF. In nucleotides, the CDR3 is TGTGCCAGCAGTCTGACAGGGGAGGACTATGGCTACACCTTC.

The chain employs TRBV5-1 and TRBJ2-7; 7 bases are shared with TRBD1. The CDR3 is 15 amino acids. Germline-derived CDR1 and CDR2 are SGHRS and YFSETQ. The junction had 4 bases not matched to a gene; V was cut back by 0 bases and J by 1 base. The CDR3 region is CASSLAGQASYEQYF. The CDR3 DNA follows: TGCGCCAGCAGCTTGGCCGGACAGGCGTCCTACGAGCAGTACTTC.

Details on this clone: This CDR3 is also generated by other DNA sequences in the sample. The V and J genes are TRBV27 and TRBJ1-2; TRBD1 matches 9 bases. With V trimmed by 6 bases and J by 4 bases, 0 bases remained unmatched. In germline, CDR1 is MNHEY, CDR2 SMNVEV (reference sequence). The CDR3 has 12 residues. This chain's CDR3 is CASRTGGYGYTF. In DNA, the CDR3 is TGTGCCAGCAGGACAGGGGGCTATGGCTACACCTTC.

The rearrangement joins TRBV27 to TRBJ2-7, with a weak D call TRBD1 (6 bases). V was clipped by 5 bases and J by 6 bases, with 17 bases between them. CDR3 length: 14 amino acids. Germline CDR1 MNHEY, CDR2 SMNVEV (reference sequence). The CDR3 here is CASSTGRGASEQYF. The CDR3 DNA follows: TGTGCCAGCAGTACGGGCAGGGGAGCCTCCGAGCAGTACTTC.

The V gene is TRBV19, the J gene TRBJ2-1; D perhaps matches TRBD2 (6 bases). The length of the CDR3 is 15 residues. CDR1 and CDR2 from the germline V gene are LNHDA and SQIVND (reference sequence). The germline V and J ends were trimmed by 3 bases and 5 bases, with 14 bases remaining between them. Written as DNA, the CDR3 is TGTGCCAGTAGTATCGTACTAGCTGGGGACAATGAGCAGTTCTTC. Protein: CASSIVLAGDNEQFF.

V is TRBV5-4 and J is TRBJ2-1; D remains ambiguous. Germline CDR1 is SGHNT and CDR2 is YYREEE (reference sequence). CDR3 length: 15 residues. V lost 2 bases and J 1 base, leaving 10 bases between the germline ends. The CDR3 sequence is CASSFFRISYNEQFF. The DNA of the CDR3 is TGTGCCAGCAGCTTTTTCAGGATTTCCTACAATGAGCAGTTCTTC. Drawing the rest from reference TRBV5-4 and TRBJ2-1, the complete variable domain is ETGVTQSPTHLIKTRGQQVTLRCSSQSGHNTVSWYQQALGQGPQFIFQYYREEENGRGNFPPRFSGLQFPNYSSELNVNALELDDSALYLCASSFFRISYNEQFFGPGTRLTVL.

This sequence joins TRBV7-9 and TRBJ2-3; 15 bases are a match to TRBD2. The CDR3 runs to 19 residues. With V trimmed by 5 bases and J by 4 bases, 13 bases remained unmatched. CDR1 and CDR2 from the germline V gene are SEHNR and FQNEAQ (reference sequence). The CDR3 bases are TGTGCCAGCAGCAGACCGGCACCGGGACTAGCGGGGGGTTCAGATACGCAGTATTTT. Its translation is CASSRPAPGLAGGSDTQYF.

The rearrangement uses TRBV7-2 and TRBJ2-7; no clear D gene. CDR1 SGHTA and CDR2 FQGNSA come from the germline V gene. The CDR3 extends over 16 amino acids. The V end lost 1 base, the J end lost 3 bases, and 16 bases lay between the germline ends. CDR3 residues: CASSLGSPPAGYEQYF. For the CDR3, the DNA is TGTGCCAGCAGCTTAGGCTCTCCGCCGGCAGGCTACGAGCAGTACTTC.

The count of this clone is one. V usage is TRBV19 and J usage is TRBJ2-1; TRBD2 agrees at 7 bases. The germline V gene has CDR1 LNHDA and CDR2 SQIVND (reference sequence). The trim removed 5 bases at V and 7 bases at J, leaving 14 bases unmatched. The CDR3 is 16 residues long. The CDR3 loop is CASSPLWSGAINEQFF. CDR3 DNA: TGTGCCAGTAGTCCCCTCTGGAGCGGGGCGATTAATGAGCAGTTCTTC.

This chain uses TRBV9 with TRBJ2-2; D remains unclear. Germline V gene sequence: CDR1 SGDLS, CDR2 YYNGEE. The germline V and J ends were trimmed by 0 bases and 1 base, with 7 bases remaining between them. This CDR3 is built from 15 residues. The CDR3 region is CASSVGGGNTGELFF. CDR3 in DNA: TGTGCCAGCAGCGTAGGAGGCGGGAACACCGGGGAGCTGTTTTTT.

The rearrangement joins TRBV6-6 to TRBJ1-5, with D hard to call. Germline-derived CDR1 and CDR2 are MNHNY and SVGAGI (reference sequence). There are 10 residues in the CDR3. Trimming removed 8 bases at V and 3 bases at J, with 2 bases between. The CDR3 here is CASHNQPQHF. CDR3 DNA sequence: TGTGCCAGCCACAATCAGCCCCAGCATTTT.

The chain has TRBV7-9 and TRBJ1-2; D is perhaps TRBD1 (5 bases). V lost 0 bases and J 7 bases, leaving 6 bases between the germline ends. The germline V gene encodes CDR1 SEHNR and CDR2 FQNEAQ (reference sequence). This CDR3 has 12 residues. The CDR3, as DNA: TGTGCCAGCAGCTTAGCTGGGGCTGGCTACACCTTC. It encodes CASSLAGAGYTF.

The V gene is TRBV2, the J gene TRBJ2-3, with D possibly TRBD2 on 5 matching bases. This CDR3 is 13 amino acids long. Germline values: CDR1 SNHLY, CDR2 FYNNEI. Trimming removed 5 bases from V and 0 bases from J, with 6 bases in between. The CDR3 sequence: CASSRTSTDTQYF. The DNA for the CDR3 is TGTGCCAGCAGTCGGACTAGCACAGATACGCAGTATTTT.